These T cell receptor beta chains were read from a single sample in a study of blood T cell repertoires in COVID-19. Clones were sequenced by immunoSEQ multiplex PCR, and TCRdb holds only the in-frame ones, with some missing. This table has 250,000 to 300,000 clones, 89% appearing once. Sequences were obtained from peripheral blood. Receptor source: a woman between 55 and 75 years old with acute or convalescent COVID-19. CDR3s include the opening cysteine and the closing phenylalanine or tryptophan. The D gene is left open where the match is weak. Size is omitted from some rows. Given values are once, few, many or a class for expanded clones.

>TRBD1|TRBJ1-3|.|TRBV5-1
CASSLTGGISGNTIYF
TGCGCCAGCAGCTTAACAGGGGGCATTTCTGGAAACACCATATATTTT
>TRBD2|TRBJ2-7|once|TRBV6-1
CASSDRTPGGGEQYF
TGTGCCAGCAGTGATCGGACTCCCGGGGGGGGCGAGCAGTACTTC
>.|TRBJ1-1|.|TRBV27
CASSLGPRGTEAFF
TGTGCCAGCAGTTTAGGTCCCAGGGGCACTGAAGCTTTCTTT
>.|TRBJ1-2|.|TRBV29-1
CSVVVPGGGYTF
TGCAGCGTTGTTGTACCAGGTGGTGGCTACACCTTC
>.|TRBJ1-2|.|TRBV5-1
CASSLYSPLDRDYGYTF
TGCGCCAGCAGCTTGTATTCCCCGTTGGACAGAGACTATGGCTACACCTTC
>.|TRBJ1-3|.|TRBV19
CASSIREGFSGNTIYF
TGTGCCAGTAGTATCCGGGAAGGTTTCTCTGGAAACACCATATATTTT
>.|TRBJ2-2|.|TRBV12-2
CASRLAGDRNTGELFF
TGTGCAAGTCGCTTAGCGGGGGACAGAAACACCGGGGAGCTGTTTTTT
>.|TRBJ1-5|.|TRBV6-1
CASSEMGRYSNQPQHF
TGTGCCAGCAGTGAAATGGGGAGATATAGCAATCAGCCCCAGCATTTT
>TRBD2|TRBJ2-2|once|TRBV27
CASSEGLAANTGELFF
TGTGCCAGCAGTGAAGGACTAGCGGCGAACACCGGGGAGCTGTTTTTT
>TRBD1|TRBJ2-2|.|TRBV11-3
CASSSGTGTGELFF
TGTGCCAGCAGCTCGGGGACAGGGACCGGGGAGCTGTTTTTT
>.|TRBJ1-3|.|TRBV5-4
CASSFGGLSSGNTIYF
TGTGCCAGCAGCTTCGGCGGGCTCAGCTCTGGAAACACCATATATTTT
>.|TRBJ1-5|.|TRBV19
CASRTDSYSNQPQHF
TGTGCCAGTAGGACAGACTCTTATAGCAATCAGCCCCAGCATTTT
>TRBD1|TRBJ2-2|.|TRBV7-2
CASSLAQGANTGELFF
TGTGCCAGCAGCTTAGCGCAGGGGGCTAACACCGGGGAGCTGTTTTTT
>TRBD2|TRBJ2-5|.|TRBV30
CAWSVGLAGGLQETQYF
TGTGCCTGGAGTGTTGGGCTAGCGGGAGGTCTCCAAGAGACCCAGTACTTC
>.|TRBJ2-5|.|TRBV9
CASSVAGEETQYF
TGTGCCAGCAGCGTAGCGGGAGAAGAGACCCAGTACTTC
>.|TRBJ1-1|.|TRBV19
CASMSSMNTEAFF
TGTGCCAGTATGAGTTCGATGAACACTGAAGCTTTCTTT
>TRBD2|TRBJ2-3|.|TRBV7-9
CASSETGTSGYTQYF
TGTGCCAGCAGCGAAACCGGGACTAGCGGTTATACGCAGTATTTT
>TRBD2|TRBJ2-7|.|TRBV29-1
CSVTLAASYEQYF
TGCAGCGTTACCCTAGCGGCAAGCTACGAGCAGTACTTC
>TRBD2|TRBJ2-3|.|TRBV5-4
CASSGRGLAGGRGTDTQYF
TGTGCCAGCAGCGGCCGGGGACTAGCGGGGGGGCGGGGCACAGATACGCAGTATTTT
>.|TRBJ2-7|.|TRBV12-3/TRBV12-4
CASSLGSGQYF
TGTGCCAGCAGTTTAGGTTCCGGGCAGTACTTC
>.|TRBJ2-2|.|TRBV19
CASSFRQVNTGELFF
TGTGCCAGTAGTTTCCGACAGGTGAACACCGGGGAGCTGTTTTTT
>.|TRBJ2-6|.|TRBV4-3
CASSQDLFRGLSGANVLTF
TGCGCCAGCAGCCAAGATCTATTTCGGGGACTCTCTGGGGCCAACGTCCTGACTTTC